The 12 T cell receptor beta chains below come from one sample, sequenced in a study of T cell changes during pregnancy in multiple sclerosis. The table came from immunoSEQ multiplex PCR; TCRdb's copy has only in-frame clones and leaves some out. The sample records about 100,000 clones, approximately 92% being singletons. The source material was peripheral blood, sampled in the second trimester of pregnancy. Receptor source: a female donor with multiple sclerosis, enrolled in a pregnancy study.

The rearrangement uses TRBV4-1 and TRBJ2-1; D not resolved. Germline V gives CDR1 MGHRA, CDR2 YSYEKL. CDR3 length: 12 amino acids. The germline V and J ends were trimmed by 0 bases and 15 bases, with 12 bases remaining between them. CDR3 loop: CASSQETGSRFF. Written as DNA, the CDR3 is TGCGCCAGCAGCCAAGAGACCGGGTCACGGTTCTTC.

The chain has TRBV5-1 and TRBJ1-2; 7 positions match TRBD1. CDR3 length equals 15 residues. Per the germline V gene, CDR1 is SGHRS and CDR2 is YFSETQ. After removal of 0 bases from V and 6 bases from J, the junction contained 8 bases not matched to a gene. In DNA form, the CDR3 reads TGCGCCAGCAGCTTGGAGGGACAGCCTCGGGATGGCTACACCTTC. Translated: CASSLEGQPRDGYTF.

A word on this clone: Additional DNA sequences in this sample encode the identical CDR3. The CDR3 nucleotides are TGTGCCATCAGTGATCAGGATAGGGGGCATTATGGCTACACCTTC. Amino acids: CAISDQDRGHYGYTF. V gene TRBV10-3 combines with J gene TRBJ1-2; TRBD1 aligns across 7 bases. The germline gives CDR1 ENHRY, CDR2 SYGVKD. Germline trimming cut 3 bases from V and 5 bases from J; bases unmatched to any gene: 9. The CDR3 is 15 residues long.

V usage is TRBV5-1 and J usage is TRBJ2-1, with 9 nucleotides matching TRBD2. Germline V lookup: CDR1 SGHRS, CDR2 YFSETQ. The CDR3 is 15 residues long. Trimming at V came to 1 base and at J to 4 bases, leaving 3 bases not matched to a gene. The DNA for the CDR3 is TGCGCCAGCAGCTTGTTGCGGGGGGGATACAATGAGCAGTTCTTC. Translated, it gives CASSLLRGGYNEQFF.

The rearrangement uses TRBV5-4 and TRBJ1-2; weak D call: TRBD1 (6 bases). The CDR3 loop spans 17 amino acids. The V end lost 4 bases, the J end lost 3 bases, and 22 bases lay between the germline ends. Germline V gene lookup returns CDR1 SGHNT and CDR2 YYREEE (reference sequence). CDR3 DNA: TGTGCCAGCAGCCCCCGAGTCCCGGACAGATCCTACTATGGCTACACCTTC. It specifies CASSPRVPDRSYYGYTF.

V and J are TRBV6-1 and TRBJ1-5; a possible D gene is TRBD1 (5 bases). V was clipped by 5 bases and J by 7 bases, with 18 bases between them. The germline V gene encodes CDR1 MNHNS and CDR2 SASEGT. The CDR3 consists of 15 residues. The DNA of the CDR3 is TGTGCCAGCAGTCTTGGGAGGGGTTCACGGCAGCCCCAGCATTTT. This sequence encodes CASSLGRGSRQPQHF.

This chain's CDR3 is CASSYGIGPYNEQFF. The CDR3 bases are TGTGCCAGCAGCTACGGGATAGGCCCCTACAATGAGCAGTTCTTC. The chain has TRBV7-9 and TRBJ2-1, with a possible D match to TRBD2 (5 bases). The CDR3 has 15 amino acids. In germline, CDR1 is SEHNR, CDR2 FQNEAQ (reference sequence). V lost 4 bases and J lost 2, with 12 bases in between.

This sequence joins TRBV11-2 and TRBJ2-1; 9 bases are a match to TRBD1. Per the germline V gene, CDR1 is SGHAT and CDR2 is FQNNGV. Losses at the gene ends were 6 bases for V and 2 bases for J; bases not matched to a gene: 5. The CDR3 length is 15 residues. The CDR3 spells CASSSRQGAYNEQFF. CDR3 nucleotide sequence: TGTGCCAGCAGTTCCAGACAGGGGGCCTACAATGAGCAGTTCTTC.

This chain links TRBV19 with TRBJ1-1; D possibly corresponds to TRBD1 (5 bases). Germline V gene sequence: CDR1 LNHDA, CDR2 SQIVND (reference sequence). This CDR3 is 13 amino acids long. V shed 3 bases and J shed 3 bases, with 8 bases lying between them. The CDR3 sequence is CASSMYRHTEAFF. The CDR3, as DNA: TGTGCCAGTAGTATGTACAGGCACACTGAAGCTTTCTTT.

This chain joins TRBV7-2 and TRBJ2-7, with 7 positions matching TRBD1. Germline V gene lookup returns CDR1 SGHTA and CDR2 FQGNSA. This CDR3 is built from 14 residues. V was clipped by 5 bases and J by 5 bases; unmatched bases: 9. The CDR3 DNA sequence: TGTGCCAGCAGCCGCCGACAGGGTAGCAACGAGCAGTACTTC. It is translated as CASSRRQGSNEQYF.

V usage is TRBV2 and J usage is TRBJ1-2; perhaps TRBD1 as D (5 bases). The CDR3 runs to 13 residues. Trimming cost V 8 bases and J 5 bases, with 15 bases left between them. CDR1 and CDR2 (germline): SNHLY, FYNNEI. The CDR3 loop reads CASGGVPRYGYTF. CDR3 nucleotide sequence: TGTGCCAGCGGAGGGGTGCCGAGATATGGCTACACCTTC.

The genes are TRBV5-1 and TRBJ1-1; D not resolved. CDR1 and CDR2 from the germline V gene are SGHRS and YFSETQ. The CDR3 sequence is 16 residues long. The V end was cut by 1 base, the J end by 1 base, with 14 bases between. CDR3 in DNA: TGCGCCAGCAGCTTGTTGGACTCAGGAGGGAACACTGAAGCTTTCTTT. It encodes CASSLLDSGGNTEAFF.